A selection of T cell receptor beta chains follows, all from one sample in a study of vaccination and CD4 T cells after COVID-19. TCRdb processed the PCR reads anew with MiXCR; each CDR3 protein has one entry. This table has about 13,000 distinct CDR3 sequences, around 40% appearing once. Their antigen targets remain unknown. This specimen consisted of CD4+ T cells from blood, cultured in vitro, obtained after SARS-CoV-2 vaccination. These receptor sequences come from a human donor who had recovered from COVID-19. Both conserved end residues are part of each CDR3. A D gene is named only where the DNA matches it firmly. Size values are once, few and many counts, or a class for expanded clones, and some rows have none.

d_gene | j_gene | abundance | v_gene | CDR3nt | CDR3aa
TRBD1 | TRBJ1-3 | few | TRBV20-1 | TGCAGTGCTAGAGATCGACAGGGGGTGAGAAGCTCTGGAAACACCATATATTTT | CSARDRQGVRSSGNTIYF
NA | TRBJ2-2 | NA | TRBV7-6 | TGTGCCAGCAGCCCCACAGGGAACACCGGGGAGCTGTTTTTT | CASSPTGNTGELFF
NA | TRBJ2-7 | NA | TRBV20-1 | TGCAGTGCTAACGAGCAGTACTTC | CSANEQYF
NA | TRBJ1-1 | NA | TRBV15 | TGTGCCACCAGCCGCCGGGGGACTGAAGCTTTCTTT | CATSRRGTEAFF
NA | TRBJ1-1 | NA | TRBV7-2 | TGTGCCAGCAGCCCCCACATGAACACTGAAGCTTTCTTT | CASSPHMNTEAFF
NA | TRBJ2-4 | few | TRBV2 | TGTGCCAGCAGTATACAAGGGGGTATTTCCAAAAACATTCAGTACTTC | CASSIQGGISKNIQYF
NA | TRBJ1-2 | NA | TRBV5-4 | TGTGCCAGCACCCTAGGAGGGACGATCAACTATGGCTACACCTTC | CASTLGGTINYGYTF
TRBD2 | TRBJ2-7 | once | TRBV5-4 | TGTGCCAGCAGCGTAAGCGGGACTATCTACGAGCAGTACTTC | CASSVSGTIYEQYF
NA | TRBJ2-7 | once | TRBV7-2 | TGTGCCAGCAGCCGACGAGGGGACGGCGAGCAGTACTTC | CASSRRGDGEQYF
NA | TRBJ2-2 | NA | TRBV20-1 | TGCAGTGCTAGAGGGCCCGGGGAGCTGTTTTTT | CSARGPGELFF
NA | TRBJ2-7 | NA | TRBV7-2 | TGTGCCAGCAGCTCCGGAGCATCCTACGAGCAGTACTTC | CASSSGASYEQYF
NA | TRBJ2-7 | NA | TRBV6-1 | TGTGCCAGCACCTCCCAGGTCGCCGACAGTCGCGGATCCTACGAGCAGTACTTC | CASTSQVADSRGSYEQYF
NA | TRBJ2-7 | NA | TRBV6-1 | TGTGCCAGCACCTCTGGGATCGGGCAGCAGTACTTC | CASTSGIGQQYF
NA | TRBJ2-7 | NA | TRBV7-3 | TGTGCCAGCAGCCTCTCCGCTCAGCACGAGCAGTACTTC | CASSLSAQHEQYF
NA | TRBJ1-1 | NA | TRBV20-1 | TGCAGTGCTAGTGTTCCCGGGGGCAAGAACACTGAAGCTTTCTTT | CSASVPGGKNTEAFF
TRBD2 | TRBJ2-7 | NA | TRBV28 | TGTGCCAGCAGGACTAGCGGGAGTTACGAGCAGTACTTC | CASRTSGSYEQYF
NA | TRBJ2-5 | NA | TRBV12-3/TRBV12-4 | TGTGCCAGCAGTTTCGGGCAGGCCCAAGAGACCCAGTACTTC | CASSFGQAQETQYF
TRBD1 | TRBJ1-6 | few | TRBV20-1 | TGCAGTGCTAGAGTAGGGGGCGATAATTCACCCCTCCACTTT | CSARVGGDNSPLHF
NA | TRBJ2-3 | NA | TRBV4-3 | TGCGCCAGCAGCCAAATCATAGGAGATACGCAGTATTTT | CASSQIIGDTQYF
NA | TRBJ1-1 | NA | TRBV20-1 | TGCAGTGCTAGAGATGTCGTTTCGACTGAAGCTTTCTTT | CSARDVVSTEAFF
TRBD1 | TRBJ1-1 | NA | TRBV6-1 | TGTGCCAGCAGCTCGACGGACAGGGGGTACACTGAAGCTTTCTTT | CASSSTDRGYTEAFF
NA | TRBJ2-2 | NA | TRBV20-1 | TGCAGTGCTAGAAGGCTAGTTGTCGCCGGGGAGCTGTTTTTT | CSARRLVVAGELFF
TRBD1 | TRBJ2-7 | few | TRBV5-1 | TGCGCCAGCAGCTCAAGGACAGGGTTGATTTACGAGCAGTACTTC | CASSSRTGLIYEQYF